This entry features one TCR beta chain sequence. Preparation of the TCRbeta library used unique molecular identifiers. One entry per CDR3 protein results from TCRdb running MiXCR on the PCR reads. The sample consists of 640,000 or so distinct CDR3 sequences, roughly 17% of them appearing once. With 3 bases clipped from V and 2 bases from J, the junction kept 7 bases outside the gene matches. The CDR3 sequence is 16 residues long. From germline, CDR1 is MGHRA and CDR2 YSYEKL. The data are from a study of T-cell reconstitution after alpha-beta-depleted transplantation in children. The material was PBMCs from the stem cell graft donor, obtained from the stem cell graft. The chain links TRBV4-1 to TRBJ2-1; TRBD2 aligns across 7 bases. The source is a human donor who donated a stem cell graft to a child with acute myeloid leukemia. CDR3 residues: CASSQPIRGAYNEQFF. In nucleotides, the CDR3 is TGCGCCAGCAGCCAGCCCATTCGGGGGGCCTACAATGAGCAGTTCTTC.